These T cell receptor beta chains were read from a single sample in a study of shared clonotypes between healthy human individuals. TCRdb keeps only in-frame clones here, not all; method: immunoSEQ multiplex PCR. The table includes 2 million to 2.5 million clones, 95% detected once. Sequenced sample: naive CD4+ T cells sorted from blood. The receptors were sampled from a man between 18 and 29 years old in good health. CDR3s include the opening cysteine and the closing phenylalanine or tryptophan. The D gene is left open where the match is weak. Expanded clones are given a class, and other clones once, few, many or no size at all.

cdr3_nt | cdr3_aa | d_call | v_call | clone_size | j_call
TGCGCCAGCAGCCAGGCTGGGGACAGCAAGAACACCGGGGAGCTGTTTTTT | CASSQAGDSKNTGELFF | TRBD1 | TRBV4-3 | . | TRBJ2-2
TGTGCCAGCACTCAAATGGGGACTGAAGCTTTCTTT | CASTQMGTEAFF | . | TRBV7-2 | once | TRBJ1-1
TGCGCCAGCAGCTTGGCGGCAGGGCTGAACACTGAAGCTTTCTTT | CASSLAAGLNTEAFF | . | TRBV5-1 | . | TRBJ1-1
TGCAGCGTTGAAAGAAATTCGAACACCGGGGAGCTGTTTTTT | CSVERNSNTGELFF | . | TRBV29-1 | . | TRBJ2-2
TGTGCCTGGAGTGTCTTAGGGAGCAATCAGCCCCAGCATTTT | CAWSVLGSNQPQHF | . | TRBV30 | . | TRBJ1-5
TGTGCCAGCAGCGTAGGTGGGACTAGGGCCTACGAGCAGTACTTC | CASSVGGTRAYEQYF | TRBD2 | TRBV9 | . | TRBJ2-7
TGCGCCAGCAGCTCCATGAGCTCCTACGAGCAGTACTTC | CASSSMSSYEQYF | . | TRBV5-1 | . | TRBJ2-7
TGTGCCAGCAGCCAAGGTGGATTCGGGGTAGCAACACGGGAAGAGACCCAGTACTTC | CASSQGGFGVATREETQYF | . | TRBV14 | . | TRBJ2-5
TGTGCCAGCAGTGAACAGGGGTTCTATGGCTACACCTTC | CASSEQGFYGYTF | . | TRBV2 | . | TRBJ1-2
TGCGCCAGCAGGAGTTGGGGGGCCCCGTCCAATGAGCAGTTCTTC | CASRSWGAPSNEQFF | . | TRBV5-1 | . | TRBJ2-1
TGTGCCAGCAGTGAAGCGGCAGGGGCGCAGTATTTT | CASSEAAGAQYF | . | TRBV2 | . | TRBJ2-3
TGTGCCTGGAGTGCGGGGACAGGGAGCTCGGACTATGGCTACACCTTC | CAWSAGTGSSDYGYTF | TRBD1 | TRBV30 | once | TRBJ1-2
TGCGCCAGCAGACTTTACGCTCTGACAGGAGGTCAAGAGACCCAGTACTTC | CASRLYALTGGQETQYF | . | TRBV5-1 | . | TRBJ2-5
TGTGCCTGGAGTGCCGCGGGGACGGTGGGGCTCAACGAGCAGTACTTC | CAWSAAGTVGLNEQYF | . | TRBV30 | . | TRBJ2-7
TGTGCCAGCAGTAGACTAGCGGGAGGTTGGGAGACCCAGTACTTC | CASSRLAGGWETQYF | TRBD2 | TRBV7-2 | . | TRBJ2-5
TGTGCCAGCTCCCCGCCCGGTCGGGCTAGCACAGATACGCAGTATTTT | CASSPPGRASTDTQYF | . | TRBV18 | . | TRBJ2-3
TGTGCCAGCAGTGATGCCGGACAGAGACTCTCCTACGAGCAGTACTTC | CASSDAGQRLSYEQYF | . | TRBV6-1 | . | TRBJ2-7
TGTGCCAGTAGTATGGCCCCGACGGACTCCTACGAGCAGTACTTC | CASSMAPTDSYEQYF | . | TRBV19 | . | TRBJ2-7
TGTGCCAGCAGCCCGCCGGGGGCGGGGACCGGGGAGCTGTTTTTT | CASSPPGAGTGELFF | . | TRBV27 | . | TRBJ2-2
TGTGCCAGCAGCTTATTAGGGGGACAGGGAAATCAGCCCCAGCATTTT | CASSLLGGQGNQPQHF | TRBD1 | TRBV7-6 | . | TRBJ1-5
TGCGCCAGCAGCTTGGCGCCTGACACCTCCTACAATGAGCAGTTCTTC | CASSLAPDTSYNEQFF | . | TRBV5-1 | . | TRBJ2-1
TGTGCCAGCAGTCAAGGGTTCAGGACTAGCGGTCACAATGAGCAGTTCTTC | CASSQGFRTSGHNEQFF | TRBD2 | TRBV6-4 | once | TRBJ2-1
TGTGCCAGCAGTGAGAGGACTAGTCAGTGGACCCAGTACTTC | CASSERTSQWTQYF | TRBD2 | TRBV2 | . | TRBJ2-5
TGTGCCTGGAGTGCCACCGAGGGGAACACTGAAGCTTTCTTT | CAWSATEGNTEAFF | . | TRBV30 | . | TRBJ1-1
TGTGCCAGCAACAACAGGGCAGGGACTAATGAAAAACTGTTTTTT | CASNNRAGTNEKLFF | . | TRBV7-9 | . | TRBJ1-4
TGTGCCAGCAGTACTCAGGGGGGTCAGCCCCAGCATTTT | CASSTQGGQPQHF | TRBD1 | TRBV6-5 | . | TRBJ1-5
TGTGCCACAGTGGGATCCTATAATTCACCCCTCCACTTT | CATVGSYNSPLHF | . | TRBV2 | . | TRBJ1-6
TGTGCCAGAAAAAACGGGACAGCCACCAATTCACCCCTCCACTTT | CARKNGTATNSPLHF | TRBD1 | TRBV2 | . | TRBJ1-6
TGTGCCAGCAGTGATGGGACAGGGTCCACCGGGGAGCTGTTTTTT | CASSDGTGSTGELFF | TRBD1 | TRBV2 | . | TRBJ2-2
TGTGCCAGCAGGGACAGGGGGTATTCACCCCTCCACTTT | CASRDRGYSPLHF | TRBD1 | TRBV27 | . | TRBJ1-6
TGTGCCAGCAGTCAGGGCCTGAACACCGGGGAGCTGTTTTTT | CASSQGLNTGELFF | . | TRBV6-4 | . | TRBJ2-2
TGTGCCAGCAGCTTAGATCGGGGGACATTCCGGGAGACCCAGTACTTC | CASSLDRGTFRETQYF | . | TRBV7-2 | . | TRBJ2-5
TGTGCCAGCAGCTGGACCGACAGAACCAGTGAAGCTTTCTTT | CASSWTDRTSEAFF | . | TRBV11-2 | once | TRBJ1-1
TGTGCCAGCAGCTCGGGACTAGTTCCCTACGAGCAGTACTTC | CASSSGLVPYEQYF | TRBD2 | TRBV6-6 | . | TRBJ2-7
TGTGCCAGCAGCGTAGGTTCACAGGGAGGCTATGGCTACACCTTC | CASSVGSQGGYGYTF | . | TRBV9 | . | TRBJ1-2
TGTGCCAGCAGTTCCCCTCGACAGGGTAATTCACCCCTCCACTTT | CASSSPRQGNSPLHF | TRBD1 | TRBV28 | . | TRBJ1-6
TGTGCCAGTAGTATTCCCCCAGACACTGAAGCTTTCTTT | CASSIPPDTEAFF | . | TRBV19 | . | TRBJ1-1
TGTGCCAGCAGTTACCTCTCAGGGACGGGATACGAGCAGTACTTC | CASSYLSGTGYEQYF | . | TRBV6-5 | once | TRBJ2-7
TGCGCCAGCACCCGGACTAGCGGGGAACAAGAGACCCAGTACTTC | CASTRTSGEQETQYF | TRBD2 | TRBV5-1 | . | TRBJ2-5
TGTGCCAGCAGCCCGCCGTTGAACACTGAAGCTTTCTTT | CASSPPLNTEAFF | . | TRBV7-2 | . | TRBJ1-1
TGCGCCAGCAGTGAGTCGAGGGGGAGGGCCTCCAATGAGCAGTTCTTC | CASSESRGRASNEQFF | . | TRBV10-1 | . | TRBJ2-1
TGTGCCAGCATTCCGGGGACCCATACGCCTCAAGGGCAGTTCTTC | CASIPGTHTPQGQFF | . | TRBV2 | . | TRBJ2-1
TGTGCCAGCAGCTACTCGGACCGGGCAGCCACTGAAGCTTTCTTT | CASSYSDRAATEAFF | . | TRBV13 | . | TRBJ1-1
TGTGCCAGCTCACCAAGGGACCGGCCCACAGGGGACAATGAGCAGTTCTTC | CASSPRDRPTGDNEQFF | TRBD1 | TRBV18 | . | TRBJ2-1
TGTGCCAGCAGCCCTGGACAGGGTGGAGCTTTCTTT | CASSPGQGGAFF | TRBD1 | TRBV5-6 | . | TRBJ1-1
TGTGCCAGCTCTCGAGACAGGGACTATGGCTACACCTTC | CASSRDRDYGYTF | TRBD1 | TRBV18 | once | TRBJ1-2
TGTGCCAGCAGCGTAGGGGGGTTAGCACAAGAGACCCAGTACTTC | CASSVGGLAQETQYF | . | TRBV9 | once | TRBJ2-5
TGCAGCGTAACCCAGGGGAAGCTTGAAGCTTTCTTT | CSVTQGKLEAFF | . | TRBV29-1 | . | TRBJ1-1
TGCGCCAGCAGCTTCAAAGGAACGGGGGCCACGAACACTGAAGCTTTCTTT | CASSFKGTGATNTEAFF | . | TRBV5-1 | . | TRBJ1-1
TGTGCCAGCAGCGTAGCTACAGGGGGTTCCTCTGGGGCCAACGTCCTGACTTTC | CASSVATGGSSGANVLTF | TRBD1 | TRBV9 | . | TRBJ2-6
TGTGCCTGTGGACTCTACGAGCAGTACTTC | CACGLYEQYF | . | TRBV30 | . | TRBJ2-7
TGCGCCAGCAGCCAAGAATCCCGGGCGTACCAAGAGACCCAGTACTTC | CASSQESRAYQETQYF | . | TRBV4-1 | . | TRBJ2-5
TGTGCCAGCAGCCTTCCCGGGTTCTCCTACGAGCAGTACTTC | CASSLPGFSYEQYF | . | TRBV5-6 | . | TRBJ2-7
TGTGCCAGCAGCCCCAGTATGGGAGACTCCTACAATGAGCAGTTCTTC | CASSPSMGDSYNEQFF | . | TRBV9 | . | TRBJ2-1
TGTGCCTGGGACACTCTCTCCGAAGCTTTCTTT | CAWDTLSEAFF | . | TRBV30 | . | TRBJ1-1
TGCGCCAGCAGCTTTGGGACTAGCCCCCAATACAATGAGCAGTTCTTC | CASSFGTSPQYNEQFF | TRBD2 | TRBV5-1 | . | TRBJ2-1
TGTGCCAGCAGCTTAGTTAGCTCCTACAATGAGCAGTTCTTC | CASSLVSSYNEQFF | . | TRBV7-2 | . | TRBJ2-1
TGTGCCAGCAGCTCCCGGACTAGCCTCTCCTACGAGCAGTACTTC | CASSSRTSLSYEQYF | TRBD2 | TRBV13 | . | TRBJ2-7